Below are 15 T cell receptor beta chains sequenced from a single sample in a study of T cell repertoires in cytomegalovirus infection (dated by TCRdb to between 2019 and 2020). These receptors' targets are unknown. The run used an Illumina HiSeq 1500. TCRdb handled the public reads itself, with Q25 trimming in fastp and clone calling in MiXCR, and kept productive beta chains. Here each entry gathers all rows of one CDR3 protein and keeps the most common genes and DNA. Counted in this sample were roughly 51,000 distinct CDR3 sequences; 15% to 25% of them appeared once. The ten biggest clones cover approximately 25% of the sample. The intended sense of this specimen's treatment or condition label: in vitro stimulation with specific CMV peptide epitopes to enrich CMV-specific T cells. This specimen consisted of CD8+ T cells from cultured PBMCs, obtained from culture after CMV antigen stimulation. The receptors here all came from a human donor in good health (CMV status not recorded). Some clones in this sample may be carry-over from other donors' samples.

In this sample, this clonotype turned up a few times. The CDR3 DNA is TGTGCCAGCAGCGGGGGGGGACGGGACTATGGCTACACCTTC. Translation gives CASSGGGRDYGYTF. J is TRBJ1-2 and V is TRBV7-9, with D perhaps TRBD1 (5 bases). This CDR3 has 14 residues. The germline V gene has CDR1 SEHNR and CDR2 FQNEAQ (reference sequence). The germline V and J ends were trimmed by 5 bases and 3 bases, with 13 bases remaining between them.

The V gene is TRBV7-9, the J gene TRBJ1-1, with a possible D match to TRBD1 (5 bases). From germline, CDR1 is SEHNR and CDR2 FQNEAQ (reference sequence). Trimming left V 3 bases short and J 4 bases short, with 15 bases between. This CDR3 is 15 amino acids long. The CDR3 loop reads CASSFRGGAATEAFF. CDR3 sequence (DNA): TGTGCCAGCAGCTTTCGCGGGGGAGCCGCCACTGAAGCTTTCTTT.

The chain carries TRBV7-3 and TRBJ2-5; 9 bases line up with TRBD2. The CDR3 spans 14 residues. The germline gives CDR1 SGHTA, CDR2 FQGTGA. V trimming: 2 bases; J trimming: 4 bases; junction bases outside the gene matches: 2. The CDR3 nucleotides are TGTGCCAGCAGCTTAGGCGGGGGGGCAGAGACCCAGTACTTC. Translation: CASSLGGGAETQYF.

The rearrangement uses TRBV12-3 or TRBV12-4 and TRBJ2-3, with 9 nucleotides matching TRBD1. This CDR3 is built from 14 residues. The V segment lost 8 bases and the J segment 2 bases; nucleotides outside the gene matches: 5. The CDR3 reads CASVRTGVTDTQYF. CDR3 nucleotides: TGTGCCAGCGTTCGGACAGGGGTCACAGATACGCAGTATTTT.

The V call is TRBV20-1, the J call TRBJ1-1; TRBD1 matches at 10 bases. Germline-derived CDR1 and CDR2 are DFQATT and SNEGSKA (reference sequence). V dropped 6 bases and J dropped 1; count of bases not matched to a gene: 8. The CDR3 sequence is 15 residues long. CDR3 nucleotide sequence: TGCAGTGCCCAAGACAGGGGGCGAGGGAACACTGAAGCTTTCTTT. Translated: CSAQDRGRGNTEAFF.

The CDR3 bases are TGTGCCAGCAGTCGTAAAAGGGCTAGCGGGAGCTTCGATGAGCAGTTCTTC. Its protein product is CASSRKRASGSFDEQFF. This sequence joins TRBV7-9 and TRBJ2-1; 10 bases are shared with TRBD2. Germline assignment: CDR1 SEHNR and CDR2 FQNEAQ (reference sequence). V was clipped by 6 bases and J by 8 bases; unmatched bases: 16. The CDR3 spans 17 residues. Full variable domain (outside the CDR3, taken from reference TRBV7-9 and TRBJ2-1): DTGVSQNPRHKITKRGQNVTFRCDPISEHNRLYWYRQTLGQGPEFLTYFQNEAQLEKSRLLSDRFSAERPKGSFSTLEIQRTEQGDSAMYLCASSRKRASGSFDEQFFGPGTRLTVL.

This clonotype turned up a few times. The J gene is TRBJ1-1, the V gene TRBV5-1; D ambiguous. Germline CDR1 is SGHRS and CDR2 is YFSETQ. V lost 2 bases to trimming and J lost 4 bases, with 9 bases between them. CDR3 length: 13 amino acids. CDR3 sequence: CASSFRYGTEAFF. As DNA, the CDR3 is TGCGCCAGCAGCTTCAGATATGGCACTGAAGCTTTCTTT.

The chain employs TRBV7-2 and TRBJ2-5, with 11 bases identical to TRBD2. V shed 6 bases, J shed 1 base, and the junction held 7 bases outside the gene matches. There are 16 residues in the CDR3. Germline V lookup: CDR1 SGHTA, CDR2 FQGNSA. CDR3 residues: CASSAQLAGAQETQYF. CDR3 bases: TGTGCCAGCAGTGCTCAACTAGCGGGGGCCCAAGAGACCCAGTACTTC.

By sample share, this clonotype is medium-sized (0.01 to 0.1%). V and J are TRBV7-9 and TRBJ1-5, with 9 nucleotides matching TRBD1. This CDR3 has 14 residues. The trim removed 5 bases at V and 4 bases at J, leaving 3 bases unmatched. Germline V lookup: CDR1 SEHNR, CDR2 FQNEAQ (reference sequence). The CDR3 DNA sequence: TGTGCCAGCAGCCCTGGACAGGGGAATCAGCCCCAGCATTTT. Protein: CASSPGQGNQPQHF.

Comment on this clonotype: The conserved final phenylalanine or tryptophan is absent from the CDR3, which likely points to a read error. This chain joins TRBV7-2 and TRBJ2-5, with 11 bases aligning to TRBD2. J gave up 5 bases and V 3 bases, and 5 bases lay outside the gene matches. The V gene's germline CDR1 is SGHTA and CDR2 FQGNSA. This CDR3 is built from 15 residues. The CDR3 loop is CASSFTSGSAETQYL. Here the CDR3 DNA reads TGTGCCAGCAGCTTTACTAGCGGGAGCGCGGAGACCCAGTACTTG.

The rearrangement links TRBV28 to TRBJ1-4; weak D call: TRBD1 (6 bases). Per the germline V gene, CDR1 is MDHEN and CDR2 is SYDVKM. The V end was cut by 2 bases, the J end by 3 bases, with 13 bases between. This CDR3 contains 16 residues. CDR3 sequence (DNA): TGTGCCAGCAGTTTAGGTACAGGGAGTGCTAATGAAAAACTGTTTTTT. This gives the protein CASSLGTGSANEKLFF. Supplemented by reference TRBV28 and TRBJ1-4, the full variable domain reads DVKVTQSSRYLVKRTGEKVFLECVQDMDHENMFWYRQDPGLGLRLIYFSYDVKMKEKGDIPEGYSVSREKKERFSLILESASTNQTSMYLCASSLGTGSANEKLFFGSGTQLSVL.

The chain couples TRBV12-3 or TRBV12-4 to TRBJ1-1; the D is unclear. V lost 3 bases, J lost 5 bases, and 22 bases lay in between. This CDR3 spans 17 amino acids. The CDR3 nucleotides read TGTGCCAGCAGTTTTGGTTCCAACATGGGAGTTGGAACTGAAGCTTTCTTT. Amino acids: CASSFGSNMGVGTEAFF.

The rearrangement links TRBV28 to TRBJ2-1; 11 bases match TRBD2. The CDR3 runs to 15 residues. V dropped 5 bases and J dropped 16; count of bases not matched to a gene: 16. Germline CDR1 is MDHEN and CDR2 is SYDVKM. CDR3 in DNA: TGTGCCAGCAGTCTCCCCGGCCTACTAGCGGGAGTGGGCTTCTTC. It encodes CASSLPGLLAGVGFF.

This clonotype came up a few times. The genes are TRBV11-2 and TRBJ2-4; no firm D call. This CDR3 spans 14 amino acids. Germline V CDR1 and CDR2: SGHAT, FQNNGV. V was clipped by 5 bases and J by 6 bases, with 14 bases between them. The chain's CDR3 is CASSPSEWVNIQYF. The CDR3 nucleotides read TGTGCCAGCAGCCCCTCGGAATGGGTAAACATTCAGTACTTC.

The rearrangement joins TRBV7-6 to TRBJ2-1; perhaps TRBD2 as D (5 bases). Germline CDR1 reads SGHVS; CDR2 reads FNYEAQ. The V gene lost 7 bases and the J gene lost 8 bases, with 12 bases spanning the gap. This CDR3 comprises 12 residues. Here the CDR3 reads CASIHLRDEQFF. Here the CDR3 DNA reads TGTGCCAGCATCCACTTGCGGGATGAGCAGTTCTTC. Looking up the rest from reference TRBV7-6 and TRBJ2-1 gives the full variable domain: GAGVSQSPRYKVTKRGQDVALRCDPISGHVSLYWYRQALGQGPEFLTYFNYEAQQDKSGLPNDRFSAERPEGSISTLTIQRTEQRDSAMYRCASIHLRDEQFFGPGTRLTVL.